A single sample gave rise to the 30 T cell receptor beta chains below, sequenced in a study of multiple sclerosis patients with progressive multifocal leukoencephalopathy. The time point was: about a year of natalizumab therapy. Here immunoSEQ multiplex PCR was the method, and the copy in TCRdb shows in-frame clones only, minus some. The table includes some 25,000 clones, under 95% detected once. The sequenced sample was PBMCs, obtained from a patient treated with natalizumab. All receptors derive from a young man with multiple sclerosis.

This chain joins TRBV4-2 and TRBJ1-3; no firm D call. This CDR3 is built from 17 residues. Germline-derived CDR1 and CDR2 are LGHNA and YNFKEQ. Trimming took 0 bases from V and 3 from J, leaving 15 bases between them. DNA of the CDR3: TGTGCCAGCAGCCAAGAGGGCCACCGGGCCGGTGGAAACACCATATATTTT. It encodes CASSQEGHRAGGNTIYF.

The rearrangement uses TRBV19 and TRBJ1-5, with D perhaps TRBD1 (5 bases). The CDR3 length is 15 residues. The germline CDR1 and CDR2 sequences are LNHDA and SQIVND (reference sequence). Trimming removed 6 bases at V and 0 bases at J, with 12 bases between. The DNA for the CDR3 is TGTGCCAGTAGGTACAGGATTGCTAGCAATCAGCCCCAGCATTTT. The encoded protein is CASRYRIASNQPQHF.

V gene TRBV13 combines with J gene TRBJ1-2; tentatively, D is TRBD1 (6 bases). The germline gives CDR1 PRHDT, CDR2 FYEKMQ (reference sequence). This CDR3 comprises 15 residues. Trimming removed 7 bases at V and 4 bases at J, with 19 bases between. CDR3 in DNA: TGTGCCAGCACCCCAGGGAGGGGGGGCCTCTATGGCTACACCTTC. It encodes CASTPGRGGLYGYTF.

V gene TRBV5-4 combines with J gene TRBJ1-4, with TRBD1 as a possible D gene (6 bases). CDR1 and CDR2 (germline): SGHNT, YYREEE (reference sequence). There are 16 residues in the CDR3. Between the trimmed V and J ends, which lost 3 bases and 4 bases, there was a span of 16 bases. In DNA form, the CDR3 reads TGTGCCAGCAGCTATCGTTCCGGGACAAGTAATGAAAAACTGTTTTTT. Amino acid sequence: CASSYRSGTSNEKLFF.

Concerning this clone itself: The junction differs from germline at one of its ends, possibly a read error. This chain connects TRBV11-1 to TRBJ1-3; maybe TRBD1 (5 bases). The germline gives CDR1 SGHAT, CDR2 FQDESV (reference sequence). The CDR3 is made up of 15 amino acids. The CDR3 DNA reads TGTGCCATCAGCCAAGGAGGGGACGCTGGAAACACCATATATTTT. This translates into CAISQGGDAGNTIYF.

This clone came up a few times. The chain employs TRBV27 and TRBJ2-1, with D possibly being TRBD2 (5 bases). The V end was cut by 3 bases, the J end by 8 bases, with 20 bases between. Germline CDR1 reads MNHEY; CDR2 reads SMNVEV (reference sequence). CDR3 length equals 16 residues. In nucleotides, the CDR3 is TGTGCCAGCAGTTTGAGTAGCACGACCGGGGTAGATGAGCAGTTCTTC. Its translation: CASSLSSTTGVDEQFF.

The chain links TRBV23-1 to TRBJ1-1, with D perhaps TRBD1 (5 bases). TRBV23-1 is treated as an ORF (open reading frame) with a function not yet certain. Trimming removed 6 bases at V and 1 base at J, with 21 bases between. The CDR3 loop spans 17 amino acids. CDR3 sequence reads: CASSQGHTKGRNTEAFF. The CDR3 region has the DNA TGCGCCAGCAGCCAAGGGCACACCAAGGGGCGGAACACTGAAGCTTTCTTT.

The chain uses TRBV11-2 and TRBJ1-3; no reliable D call. CDR3 length: 16 amino acids. From germline, CDR1 is SGHAT and CDR2 FQNNGV. Trimming took off 1 base at V and 1 base at J, with 11 bases between the two ends. The CDR3: CASSLGRGSSGNTIYF. The CDR3 nucleotides are TGTGCCAGCAGCTTAGGCCGGGGATCATCTGGAAACACCATATATTTT. Full variable domain (remainder filled in from reference TRBV11-2 and TRBJ1-3): EAGVAQSPRYKIIEKRQSVAFWCNPISGHATLYWYQQILGQGPKLLIQFQNNGVVDDSQLPKDRFSAERLKGVDSTLKIQPAKLEDSAVYLCASSLGRGSSGNTIYFGEGSWLTVV.

The rearrangement joins TRBV7-6 to TRBJ1-2; TRBD1 might be the D (5 bases). The germline V gene encodes CDR1 SGHVS and CDR2 FNYEAQ. The CDR3 has 16 amino acids. Trimming removed 1 base at V and 2 bases at J, with 14 bases between. The CDR3 region is CASSLDPTAANYGYTF. Here the CDR3 DNA reads TGTGCCAGCAGCTTAGACCCGACAGCCGCAAACTATGGCTACACCTTC.

This chain joins TRBV27 and TRBJ1-4, with TRBD1 matching 9 bases. CDR1 is MNHEY, CDR2 SMNVEV, per germline (reference sequence). V lost 7 bases and J lost 7; bases outside the gene matches: 4. There are 13 residues in the CDR3. CDR3 sequence reads: CASTRTGAEKLFF. The CDR3 region has the DNA TGTGCCAGCACAAGGACAGGGGCTGAAAAACTGTTTTTT. Full variable domain (rest looked up from reference TRBV27 and TRBJ1-4): EAQVTQNPRYLITVTGKKLTVTCSQNMNHEYMSWYRQDPGLGLRQIYYSMNVEVTDKGDVPEGYKVSRKEKRNFPLILESPSPNQTSLYFCASTRTGAEKLFFGSGTQLSVL.

The chain joins TRBV5-4 to TRBJ1-2; 8 bases are a match to TRBD1. The CDR3 spans 17 residues. Germline values: CDR1 SGHNT, CDR2 YYREEE (reference sequence). With V trimmed by 3 bases and J by 3 bases, 13 bases remained unmatched. The CDR3 DNA is TGTGCCAGCAGCTCAGGACAGGGAGGGGGTGTCGACTATGGCTACACCTTC. Its translation is CASSSGQGGGVDYGYTF.

The chain uses TRBV5-1 and TRBJ2-2, with 7 bases matching TRBD1. The CDR3 is 15 amino acids. V shed 4 bases and J 4 bases; nucleotides not matched to a gene: 7. Germline V gene sequence: CDR1 SGHRS, CDR2 YFSETQ. The CDR3, as DNA: TGCGCCAGCAGCCCTAGGACAGGCGTCACCGGGGAGCTGTTTTTT. Amino acid sequence: CASSPRTGVTGELFF.

The chain recombines TRBV5-6 with TRBJ2-1; 8 nucleotides agree with TRBD1. This CDR3 contains 15 residues. Germline trimming cut 4 bases from V and 2 bases from J; bases unmatched to any gene: 5. CDR1 is SGHDT, CDR2 YYEEEE, per germline. Here the CDR3 reads CASSRQGSPYNEQFF. The CDR3 DNA reads TGTGCCAGCAGCCGACAGGGGTCACCCTACAATGAGCAGTTCTTC. The entire variable domain, with the rest obtained from reference TRBV5-6 and TRBJ2-1, is as follows: DAGVTQSPTHLIKTRGQQVTLRCSPKSGHDTVSWYQQALGQGPQFIFQYYEEEERQRGNFPDRFSGHQFPNYSSELNVNALLLGDSALYLCASSRQGSPYNEQFFGPGTRLTVL.

V and J are TRBV6-5 and TRBJ1-2; 9 nucleotides agree with TRBD1. V dropped 2 bases and J dropped 4; count of bases not matched to a gene: 2. This CDR3 has 14 residues. Per the germline V gene, CDR1 is MNHEY and CDR2 is SVGAGI. This CDR3 reads CASSYLGQGYGYTF. For the CDR3, the DNA is TGTGCCAGCAGTTACCTGGGACAGGGCTATGGCTACACCTTC.

This clone was recorded once. This chain uses TRBV27 with TRBJ2-2; 12 bases fit TRBD1. Per the germline V gene, CDR1 is MNHEY and CDR2 is SMNVEV (reference sequence). Losses at the gene ends were 6 bases for V and 7 bases for J; bases not matched to a gene: 12. The CDR3 contains 17 residues. CDR3 in amino acids: CASRNTGTGGSGGELFF. The CDR3 DNA is TGTGCCAGCAGAAATACCGGGACAGGGGGCTCGGGCGGGGAGCTGTTTTTT.

The chain joins TRBV6-5 to TRBJ2-1, with D perhaps TRBD1 or TRBD2 (5 bases each). V gave up 10 bases and J gave up 10 bases, with 20 bases separating them. The CDR3 runs to 13 residues. Germline CDR1 reads MNHEY; CDR2 reads SVGAGI. The CDR3: CATRRVATTEQFF. The CDR3 DNA reads TGTGCCACACGCAGGGTTGCGACTACCGAGCAGTTCTTC.

The chain is built from TRBV10-1 and TRBJ2-1; D uncertain. Germline V lookup: CDR1 WNHNN, CDR2 SYGVQD (reference sequence). V lost 1 base and J 8 bases, leaving 12 bases between the germline ends. The CDR3 is 14 residues long. CDR3 protein: CASSEWSITDEQFF. In nucleotides, the CDR3 is TGCGCCAGCAGTGAGTGGAGTATCACCGATGAGCAGTTCTTC.

The chain links TRBV7-2 to TRBJ2-1; D unresolved. V shed 5 bases and J shed 7 bases, with 9 bases lying between them. The CDR3 totals 12 residues. Germline-derived CDR1 and CDR2 are SGHTA and FQGNSA. The CDR3 is CASSKKGNEQFF. The CDR3 DNA is TGTGCCAGCAGCAAAAAGGGTAATGAGCAGTTCTTC.

V gene TRBV29-1 combines with J gene TRBJ2-2; a possible D gene is TRBD1 (5 bases). The CDR3 runs to 15 residues. Germline CDR1 reads SQVTM; CDR2 reads ANQGSEA. V was cut by 1 base and J by 1 base, with 10 bases left in between. CDR3 loop: CSVEGWQGNTGELFF. Here the CDR3 DNA reads TGCAGCGTTGAAGGCTGGCAGGGGAACACCGGGGAGCTGTTTTTT.

The V gene is TRBV30, the J gene TRBJ1-1; a weak D match, TRBD1 (5 bases). This CDR3 spans 14 amino acids. Per germline, CDR1 GTSNPN and CDR2 SVGIG (reference sequence). Trimming left V 3 bases short and J 0 bases short, with 11 bases between. CDR3 in DNA: TGTGCCTGGAGCTTGGGACGGTTGAACACTGAAGCTTTCTTT. Protein sequence: CAWSLGRLNTEAFF.

This chain uses TRBV7-6 with TRBJ1-3; D ambiguous. This CDR3 region has 14 residues. Germline V gene data show CDR1 as SGHVS and CDR2 as FNYEAQ. Trimming removed 2 bases at V and 0 bases at J, with 5 bases between. The CDR3 sequence is CASSLRPSGNTIYF. CDR3 in DNA: TGTGCCAGCAGCTTACGCCCCTCTGGAAACACCATATATTTT.

The V call is TRBV27, the J call TRBJ2-7; D gene uncertain. From germline, CDR1 is MNHEY and CDR2 SMNVEV (reference sequence). This CDR3 contains 13 residues. V lost 3 bases, J lost 2 bases, and 8 bases lay in between. The CDR3 spells CASSLQMAYEQYF. The CDR3 DNA follows: TGTGCCAGCAGTTTGCAGATGGCCTACGAGCAGTACTTC.

This clone has a handful of counts. The chain carries TRBV4-3 and TRBJ1-3; no reliable D call. CDR1 LGHNA and CDR2 YSLEER come from the germline V gene. The V end lost 4 bases, the J end lost 3 bases, and 10 bases lay between the germline ends. CDR3 length: 14 residues. In DNA form, the CDR3 reads TGCGCCAGCAGCCGAACAATGGTTGGAAACACCATATATTTT. Translating gives CASSRTMVGNTIYF.

This rearrangement joins TRBV1 to TRBJ2-5; the table's D gene call, TRBD1, was not cross checked with the DNA. TRBV1 corresponds to a pseudogene. This CDR3 spans 17 amino acids. CDR3 sequence: CTSSQDQAGDRGETQYF. The CDR3 region has the DNA TGCACCAGCAGCCAAGATCAAGCCGGGGACAGGGGAGAGACCCAGTACTTC.

The chain combines TRBV10-3 with TRBJ1-1, with 9 positions matching TRBD1. The CDR3 sequence is 14 residues long. V lost 4 bases to trimming and J lost 4 bases; unmatched junction nucleotides: 4. The germline CDR1 and CDR2 sequences are ENHRY and SYGVKD. The CDR3 spells CAISGQGDSTEAFF. The DNA for the CDR3 is TGTGCCATCAGTGGACAGGGGGACTCCACTGAAGCTTTCTTT.

The chain is built from TRBV19 and TRBJ1-4; D not certain. Germline V gene lookup returns CDR1 LNHDA and CDR2 SQIVND (reference sequence). V was trimmed by 3 bases and J by 10 bases, leaving 6 bases between them. This CDR3 is 11 amino acids long. In DNA form, the CDR3 reads TGTGCCAGTAGTATCGCGGGAAAACTGTTTTTT. This encodes CASSIAGKLFF.

The J gene is TRBJ2-7, the V gene TRBV5-4, with D perhaps TRBD2 (5 bases). From germline, CDR1 is SGHNT and CDR2 YYREEE (reference sequence). V lost 5 bases, J lost 0 bases, and 12 bases lay in between. CDR3 length: 14 amino acids. CDR3 DNA sequence: TGTGCCAGCAGAGGAGGTAGGGACTCCTACGAGCAGTACGTC. Residues: CASRGGRDSYEQYV.

A note on this clone: One end of the junction fails to match germline, which may point to a read error. The V call is TRBV4-1, the J call TRBJ2-5; D is ambiguous. Matching the DNA end better, TRBJ2-7 makes the J call doubtful. This CDR3 has 13 amino acids. Germline lookup yields CDR1 MGHRA and CDR2 YSYEKL. The CDR3 coding sequence is TGCGCCAGCGGCCAAGAGGAGAATTACGAGCAGTACTTC. It encodes CASGQEENYEQYF.

V is TRBV19 and J is TRBJ2-5; D is unresolved. The germline CDR1 and CDR2 sequences are LNHDA and SQIVND (reference sequence). V gave up 4 bases and J gave up 1 base, with 4 bases separating them. The CDR3 length is 12 residues. The CDR3 sequence: CASSSFQETQYF. The DNA for the CDR3 is TGTGCCAGTAGTAGTTTCCAAGAGACCCAGTACTTC.

The chain carries TRBV6-5 and TRBJ2-3; TRBD1 might be the D (5 bases). Trimming removed 7 bases from V and 0 bases from J, with 14 bases in between. CDR1 is MNHEY, CDR2 SVGAGI, per germline. The CDR3 sequence is 15 residues long. The chain's CDR3 is CASTSKGQSTDTQYF. Here the CDR3 DNA reads TGTGCCAGCACTTCGAAGGGGCAGAGCACAGATACGCAGTATTTT.